These 5 T cell receptor beta chains share one sample of origin, sequenced in a study of cytomegalovirus exposure and HLA in healthy donors. Primers: 60 Vbeta forward and 13 Jbeta reverse. Sequencing was performed with immunoSEQ multiplex PCR; in TCRdb, only in-frame clones are kept and a portion is missing. The data show approximately 130,000 clones, about 82% seen once. Sequenced sample: PBMCs. These TCRs come from a female donor in good health and CMV-seropositive.

This chain links TRBV19 with TRBJ1-5, with a tentative D call TRBD1 (5 bases). Germline CDR1 reads LNHDA; CDR2 reads SQIVND (reference sequence). This CDR3 contains 12 residues. V shed 9 bases and J shed 5 bases, with 11 bases lying between them. CDR3 region: CASSRVDQPQHF. CDR3 DNA: TGTGCCAGCAGCAGGGTTGATCAGCCCCAGCATTTT.

This chain uses TRBV6-1 with TRBJ2-3; tentative D call: TRBD1 (5 bases). Germline CDR1 and CDR2: MNHNS and SASEGT. V gave up 0 bases and J gave up 0 bases, with 7 bases separating them. CDR3 size: 15 residues. DNA for the CDR3: TGTGCCAGCAGTGAAGCAGGGGTTAGCACAGATACGCAGTATTTT. It translates to CASSEAGVSTDTQYF.

This chain joins TRBV7-9 and TRBJ1-6; D call uncertain. The length of the CDR3 is 14 residues. Germline CDR1 reads SEHNR; CDR2 reads FQNEAQ (reference sequence). Trimming shortened V by 1 base and J by 6 bases, and 7 bases separated the two germline ends. The chain's CDR3 is CASSLVASNSPLHF. CDR3 nucleotide sequence: TGTGCCAGCAGCTTAGTAGCTTCTAATTCACCCCTCCACTTT. Drawing the rest from reference TRBV7-9 and TRBJ1-6, the complete variable domain is DTGVSQNPRHKITKRGQNVTFRCDPISEHNRLYWYRQTLGQGPEFLTYFQNEAQLEKSRLLSDRFSAERPKGSFSTLEIQRTEQGDSAMYLCASSLVASNSPLHFGNGTRLTVT.

The V and J genes are TRBV14 and TRBJ2-3; a weak D match, TRBD1 (5 bases). CDR3 size: 13 residues. Trimming took off 6 bases at V and 0 bases at J, with 7 bases between the two ends. Germline CDR1 reads SGHDN; CDR2 reads FVKESK. In DNA form, the CDR3 reads TGTGCCAGCAGGAACAGGAGCACAGATACGCAGTATTTT. It encodes CASRNRSTDTQYF.

There are a few counts of this clone. The V and J genes are TRBV11-2 and TRBJ1-1; a possible D gene is TRBD1 (5 bases). Trimming removed 2 bases at V and 5 bases at J, with 6 bases between. The CDR3 is 12 amino acids. Germline V gives CDR1 SGHAT, CDR2 FQNNGV. Here the CDR3 DNA reads TGTGCCAGCAGCTTACAGGGAACTGAAGCTTTCTTT. This encodes CASSLQGTEAFF.